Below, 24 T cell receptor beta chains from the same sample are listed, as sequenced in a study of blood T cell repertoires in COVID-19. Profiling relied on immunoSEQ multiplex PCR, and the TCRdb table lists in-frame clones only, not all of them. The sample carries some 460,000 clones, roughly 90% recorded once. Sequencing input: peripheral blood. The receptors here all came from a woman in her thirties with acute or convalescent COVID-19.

CDR3 nucleotides: TGTGCCATCACCGCCCGTCCCGAGGATGGCTACACCTTC. It encodes CAITARPEDGYTF. V gene TRBV10-3 combines with J gene TRBJ1-2; no definite D call. This CDR3 contains 13 residues. Germline CDR1 is ENHRY and CDR2 is SYGVKD. V was shortened by 7 bases and J by 6 bases, with 15 bases between the two germline ends.

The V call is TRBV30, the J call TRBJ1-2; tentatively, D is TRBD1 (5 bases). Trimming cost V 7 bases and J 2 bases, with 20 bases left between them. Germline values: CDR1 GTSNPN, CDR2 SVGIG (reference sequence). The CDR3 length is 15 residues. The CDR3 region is CAYTTGATTNYGYTF. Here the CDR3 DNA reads TGTGCCTACACCACAGGCGCCACCACAAACTATGGCTACACCTTC.

The CDR3 reads CASTGLAGEGEQFF. DNA for the CDR3: TGCGCCAGCACCGGACTAGCGGGGGAGGGTGAGCAGTTCTTC. The chain links TRBV10-2 to TRBJ2-1; 13 bases map to TRBD2. Germline assignment: CDR1 WSHSY and CDR2 SAAADI. The J segment lost 9 bases and the V segment lost 7 bases, leaving 6 bases of the junction unmatched. The CDR3 loop spans 14 amino acids.

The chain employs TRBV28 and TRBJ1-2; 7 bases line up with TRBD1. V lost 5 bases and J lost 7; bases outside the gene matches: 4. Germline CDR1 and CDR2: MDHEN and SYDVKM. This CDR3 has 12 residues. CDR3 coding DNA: TGTGCCAGCAGTATAAACAGGGGTGGCTACACCTTC. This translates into CASSINRGGYTF.

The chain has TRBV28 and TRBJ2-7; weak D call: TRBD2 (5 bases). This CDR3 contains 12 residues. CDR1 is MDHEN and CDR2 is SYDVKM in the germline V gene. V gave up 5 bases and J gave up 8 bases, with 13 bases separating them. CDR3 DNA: TGTGCCAGCAGTCGTGTGACCGGGAAGCAGTACTTC. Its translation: CASSRVTGKQYF.

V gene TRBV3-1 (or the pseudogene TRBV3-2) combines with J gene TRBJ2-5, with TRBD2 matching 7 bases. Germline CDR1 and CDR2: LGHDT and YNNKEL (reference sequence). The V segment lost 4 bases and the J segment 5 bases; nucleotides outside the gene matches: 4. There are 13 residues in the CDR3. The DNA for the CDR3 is TGTGCCAGCAGCCCGTGGGGGGGGGAGACCCAGTACTTC. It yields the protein CASSPWGGETQYF.

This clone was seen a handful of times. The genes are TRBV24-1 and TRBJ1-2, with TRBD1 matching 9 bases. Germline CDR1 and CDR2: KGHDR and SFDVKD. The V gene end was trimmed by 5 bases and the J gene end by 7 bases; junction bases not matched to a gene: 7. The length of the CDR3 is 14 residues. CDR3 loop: CATSARDRALGYTF. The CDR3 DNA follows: TGTGCCACCAGTGCCCGGGACAGGGCCCTTGGCTACACCTTC.

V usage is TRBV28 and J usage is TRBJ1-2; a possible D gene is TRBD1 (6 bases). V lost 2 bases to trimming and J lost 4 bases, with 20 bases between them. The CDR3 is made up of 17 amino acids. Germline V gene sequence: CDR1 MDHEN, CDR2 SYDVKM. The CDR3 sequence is CASSLTQGNGYVYGYTF. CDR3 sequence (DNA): TGTGCCAGCAGTTTAACACAGGGTAATGGCTATGTCTATGGCTACACCTTC.

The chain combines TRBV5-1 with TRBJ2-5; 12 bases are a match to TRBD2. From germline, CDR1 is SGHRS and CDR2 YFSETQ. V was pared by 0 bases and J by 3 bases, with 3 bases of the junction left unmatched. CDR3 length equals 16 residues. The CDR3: CASSLGTSGGKETQYF. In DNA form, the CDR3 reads TGCGCCAGCAGCTTGGGTACTAGCGGGGGGAAAGAGACCCAGTACTTC. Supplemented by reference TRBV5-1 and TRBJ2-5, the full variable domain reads KAGVTQTPRYLIKTRGQQVTLSCSPISGHRSVSWYQQTPGQGLQFLFEYFSETQRNKGNFPGRFSGRQFSNSRSEMNVSTLELGDSALYLCASSLGTSGGKETQYFGPGTRLLVL.

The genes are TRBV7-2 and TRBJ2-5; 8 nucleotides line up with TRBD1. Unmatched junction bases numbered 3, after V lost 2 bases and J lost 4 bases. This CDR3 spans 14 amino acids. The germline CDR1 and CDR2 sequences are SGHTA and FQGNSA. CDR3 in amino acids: CASSLQGARETQYF. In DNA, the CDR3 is TGTGCCAGCAGCTTACAGGGGGCGCGAGAGACCCAGTACTTC.

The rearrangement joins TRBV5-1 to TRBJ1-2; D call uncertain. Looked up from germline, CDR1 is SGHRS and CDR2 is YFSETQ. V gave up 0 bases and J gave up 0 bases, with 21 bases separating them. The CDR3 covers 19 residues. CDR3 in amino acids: CASSLALSAGDSANYGYTF. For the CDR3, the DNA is TGCGCCAGCAGCTTGGCACTCTCAGCGGGAGATTCAGCTAACTATGGCTACACCTTC.

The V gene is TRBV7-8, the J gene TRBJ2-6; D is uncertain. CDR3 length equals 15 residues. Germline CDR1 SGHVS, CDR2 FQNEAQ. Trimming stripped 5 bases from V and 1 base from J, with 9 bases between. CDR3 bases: TGTGCCAGCAGCCAGCGAGTGTCTGGGGCCAACGTCCTGACTTTC. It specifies CASSQRVSGANVLTF.

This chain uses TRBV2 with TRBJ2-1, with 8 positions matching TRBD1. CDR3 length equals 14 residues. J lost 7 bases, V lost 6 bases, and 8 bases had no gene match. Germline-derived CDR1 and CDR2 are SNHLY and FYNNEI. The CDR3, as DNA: TGTGCCAGCAGCCGACCGGGACAGGTTAATGAGCAGTTCTTC. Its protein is CASSRPGQVNEQFF.

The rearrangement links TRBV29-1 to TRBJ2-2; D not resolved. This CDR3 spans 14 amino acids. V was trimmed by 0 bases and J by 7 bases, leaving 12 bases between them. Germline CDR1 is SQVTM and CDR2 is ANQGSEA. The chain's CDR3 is CSVEDPLGGGELFF. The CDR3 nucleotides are TGCAGCGTTGAAGATCCCCTCGGTGGCGGGGAGCTGTTTTTT.

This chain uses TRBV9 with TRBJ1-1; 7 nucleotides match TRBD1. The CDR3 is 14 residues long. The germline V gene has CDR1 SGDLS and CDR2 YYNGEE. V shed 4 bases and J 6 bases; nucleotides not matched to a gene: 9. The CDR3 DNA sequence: TGTGCCAGCAGCATGACAGGGAGTACGGCTGAAGCTTTCTTT. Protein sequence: CASSMTGSTAEAFF.

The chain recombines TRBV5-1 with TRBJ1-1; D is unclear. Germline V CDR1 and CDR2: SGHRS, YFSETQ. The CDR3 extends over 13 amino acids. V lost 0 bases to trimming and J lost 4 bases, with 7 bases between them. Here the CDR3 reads CASSLVQLTEAFF. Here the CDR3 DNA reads TGCGCCAGCAGCTTGGTACAGCTCACTGAAGCTTTCTTT.

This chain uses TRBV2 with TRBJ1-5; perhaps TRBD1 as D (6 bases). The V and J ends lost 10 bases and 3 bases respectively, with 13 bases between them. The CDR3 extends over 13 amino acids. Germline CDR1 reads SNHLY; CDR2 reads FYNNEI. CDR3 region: CATSGGLNQPQHF. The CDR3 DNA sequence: TGTGCCACCAGCGGGGGGCTCAATCAGCCCCAGCATTTT.

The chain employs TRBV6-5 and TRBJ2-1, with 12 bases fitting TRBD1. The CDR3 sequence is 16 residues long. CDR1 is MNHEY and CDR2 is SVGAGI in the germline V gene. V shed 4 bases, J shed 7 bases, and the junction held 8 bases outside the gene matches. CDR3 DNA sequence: TGTGCCAGCAGTTTCGACCGGGACAGGGGGCAAAATGAGCAGTTCTTC. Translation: CASSFDRDRGQNEQFF.

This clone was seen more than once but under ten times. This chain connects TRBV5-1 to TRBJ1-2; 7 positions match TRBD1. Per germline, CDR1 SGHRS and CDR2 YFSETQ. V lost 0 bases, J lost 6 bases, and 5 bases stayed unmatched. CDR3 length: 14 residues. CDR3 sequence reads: CASSLAGQWDGYTF. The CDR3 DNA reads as TGCGCCAGCAGCTTGGCGGGACAGTGGGATGGCTACACCTTC.

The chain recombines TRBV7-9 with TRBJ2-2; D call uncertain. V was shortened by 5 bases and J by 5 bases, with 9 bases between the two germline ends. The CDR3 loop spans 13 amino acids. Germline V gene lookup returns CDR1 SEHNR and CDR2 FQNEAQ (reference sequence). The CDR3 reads CASSHSRTGELFF. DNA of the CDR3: TGTGCCAGCAGCCATAGTCGAACCGGGGAGCTGTTTTTT.

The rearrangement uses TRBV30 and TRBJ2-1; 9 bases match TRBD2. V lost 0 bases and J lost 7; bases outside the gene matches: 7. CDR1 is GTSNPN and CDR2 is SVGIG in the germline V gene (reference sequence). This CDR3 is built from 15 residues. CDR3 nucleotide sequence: TGTGCCTGGAGTGTAATGTGGCGGGGGGGGAATGAGCAGTTCTTC. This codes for CAWSVMWRGGNEQFF.

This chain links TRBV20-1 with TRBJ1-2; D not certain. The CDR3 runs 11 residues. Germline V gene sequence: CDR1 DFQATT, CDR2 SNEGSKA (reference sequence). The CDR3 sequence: CSIVGKQGYTF. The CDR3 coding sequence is TGCAGCATCGTCGGGAAGCAGGGCTACACCTTC.

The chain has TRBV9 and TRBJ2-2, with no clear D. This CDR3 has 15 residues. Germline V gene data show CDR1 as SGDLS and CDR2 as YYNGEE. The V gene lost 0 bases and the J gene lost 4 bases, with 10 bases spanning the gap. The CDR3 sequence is CASSVEGSGTGELFF. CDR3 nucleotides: TGTGCCAGCAGCGTAGAAGGATCGGGCACCGGGGAGCTGTTTTTT.

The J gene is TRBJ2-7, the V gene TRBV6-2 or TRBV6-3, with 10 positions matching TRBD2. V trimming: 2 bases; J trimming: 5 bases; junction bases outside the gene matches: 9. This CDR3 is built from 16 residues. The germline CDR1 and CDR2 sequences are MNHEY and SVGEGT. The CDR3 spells CASSYASLAGAHEQYF. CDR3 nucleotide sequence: TGTGCCAGCAGTTACGCCTCGCTAGCGGGGGCTCACGAGCAGTACTTC.